The 22 T cell receptor beta chains listed next were all sequenced from one sample in a study of blood T cell repertoires in COVID-19. Sequencing used immunoSEQ multiplex PCR; TCRdb keeps in-frame clones, though not all of them. Of about 110,000 clones listed, roughly 85% are singletons. The sequenced sample was peripheral blood. Source of these receptors: a human donor in a cohort sampled during active COVID-19.

The J gene is TRBJ2-3, the V gene TRBV4-1, with 7 bases lining up with TRBD2. This CDR3 has 16 amino acids. J gave up 6 bases and V 4 bases, and 13 bases lay outside the gene matches. CDR1 and CDR2 (germline): MGHRA, YSYEKL. The CDR3 DNA is TGCGCCAGCAGCCCACCCCCCGGACTAGGGACCGATACGCAGTATTTT. Translating it yields CASSPPPGLGTDTQYF.

As for this clone: Other DNA sequences from this sample encode an identical CDR3 as well. The V and J genes are TRBV27 and TRBJ2-2; tentative D call: TRBD2 (6 bases). The CDR3 totals 16 residues. The germline V gene has CDR1 MNHEY and CDR2 SMNVEV (reference sequence). V was clipped by 0 bases and J by 2 bases, with 10 bases between them. The CDR3 loop reads CASSLSTGSNTGELFF. The CDR3 DNA reads TGTGCCAGCAGTTTATCGACCGGGAGTAACACCGGGGAGCTGTTTTTT.

This clone was observed once. J is TRBJ1-1 and V is TRBV28; 7 nucleotides align to TRBD1. CDR3 length: 16 amino acids. The germline CDR1 and CDR2 sequences are MDHEN and SYDVKM. V shed 6 bases and J 6 bases; nucleotides not matched to a gene: 16. CDR3 region: CASSLQGGTIWAEAFF. The CDR3 nucleotides read TGTGCCAGCAGCCTCCAGGGGGGTACTATTTGGGCTGAAGCTTTCTTT.

This chain joins TRBV6-5 and TRBJ2-7; D possibly corresponds to TRBD1 (7 bases). The germline V gene has CDR1 MNHEY and CDR2 SVGAGI. The CDR3 is made up of 14 amino acids. V was clipped by 4 bases and J by 3 bases, with 13 bases between them. CDR3 coding DNA: TGTGCCAGCAGTTCGACAGGGACTTACTACGAGCAGTACTTC. Residues: CASSSTGTYYEQYF.

CDR3 in DNA: TGCGCCAGCAGTGAGACACCGGGACAGAGTCTCTATGGCTACACCTTC. It translates to CASSETPGQSLYGYTF. The chain joins TRBV10-2 to TRBJ1-2, with 7 bases that match TRBD1. The CDR3 totals 16 residues. Germline values: CDR1 WSHSY, CDR2 SAAADI. The junction had 10 bases not matched to a gene; V was cut back by 2 bases and J by 4 bases.

This clone was seen only once. The chain employs TRBV3-1 (or the pseudogene TRBV3-2) and TRBJ2-7; the match to TRBD2 covers 8 bases. Trimming removed 2 bases from V and 5 bases from J; junction bases left unmatched: 8. CDR1 and CDR2 from the germline V gene are LGHDT and YNNKEL (reference sequence). The CDR3 loop spans 15 amino acids. CDR3 sequence: CASSQNTGTRDEQYF. The CDR3 coding sequence is TGTGCCAGCAGCCAAAACACAGGGACTAGGGACGAGCAGTACTTC.

The chain is built from TRBV7-2 and TRBJ1-1; a weak D match, TRBD1 (6 bases). Per the germline V gene, CDR1 is SGHTA and CDR2 is FQGNSA. V lost 5 bases, J lost 4 bases, and 17 bases lay in between. There are 15 residues in the CDR3. CDR3 sequence (DNA): TGTGCCAGCAGCCGTTCCATGGGGGCTAGCACTGAAGCTTTCTTT. The encoded protein is CASSRSMGASTEAFF.

The chain is built from TRBV2 and TRBJ1-1, with D perhaps TRBD1 (6 bases). The V end lost 6 bases, the J end lost 1 base, and 12 bases lay between the germline ends. The CDR3 extends over 14 amino acids. Germline V gene lookup returns CDR1 SNHLY and CDR2 FYNNEI. DNA of the CDR3: TGTGCCAGCAGCATACAGGGACCGAACACTGAAGCTTTCTTT. Encoded protein: CASSIQGPNTEAFF.

The rearrangement joins TRBV9 to TRBJ2-7; no clear D. There are 15 residues in the CDR3. V was trimmed by 3 bases and J by 3 bases, leaving 16 bases between them. The germline V gene encodes CDR1 SGDLS and CDR2 YYNGEE. The CDR3 region is CASSAAGGPIYEQYF. The CDR3 region has the DNA TGTGCCAGCAGCGCGGCCGGTGGGCCCATCTACGAGCAGTACTTC. Combining the CDR3 with reference TRBV9 and TRBJ2-7 gives the whole variable domain DSGVTQTPKHLITATGQRVTLRCSPRSGDLSVYWYQQSLDQGLQFLIQYYNGEERAKGNILERFSAQQFPDLHSELNLSSLELGDSALYFCASSAAGGPIYEQYFGPGTRLTVT.

The rearrangement links TRBV4-1 to TRBJ2-7, with D possibly matching TRBD1 (6 bases). CDR1 and CDR2 from the germline V gene are MGHRA and YSYEKL. Between the trimmed V and J ends, which lost 0 bases and 4 bases, there was a span of 13 bases. The CDR3 runs to 15 residues. CDR3 residues: CASSQDRSGVYEQYF. CDR3 DNA: TGCGCCAGCAGCCAAGATCGGTCAGGGGTATACGAGCAGTACTTC.

This rearrangement joins TRBV2 to TRBJ1-2, with TRBD1 as a possible D gene (5 bases). The CDR3 loop spans 13 amino acids. Germline V gene lookup returns CDR1 SNHLY and CDR2 FYNNEI. The ends were cut back, 6 bases at V and 2 bases at J, with 10 bases in the middle. CDR3 region: CASRQGQNYGYTF. As DNA, the CDR3 is TGTGCCAGCAGGCAGGGCCAAAACTATGGCTACACCTTC.

The chain recombines TRBV27 with TRBJ2-7; D perhaps matches TRBD1 (6 bases). CDR1 MNHEY and CDR2 SMNVEV come from the germline V gene (reference sequence). V lost 5 bases and J lost 8, with 22 bases in between. This CDR3 is 15 amino acids long. The CDR3 sequence is CASSNRPGAHGQQYF. CDR3 sequence (DNA): TGTGCCAGCAGTAACCGCCCAGGGGCGCATGGCCAGCAGTACTTC.

The chain joins TRBV7-3 to TRBJ2-3; TRBD1 might be the D (6 bases). CDR3 size: 18 residues. V lost 2 bases, J lost 0 bases, and 18 bases lay in between. Germline CDR1 and CDR2: SGHTA and FQGTGA. CDR3 coding DNA: TGTGCCAGCAGCTTACCTCCGGTGGCAGGGGTTAGCACAGATACGCAGTATTTT. Amino acid sequence: CASSLPPVAGVSTDTQYF.

The V and J genes are TRBV13 and TRBJ2-7, with a tentative D call TRBD2 (7 bases). The CDR3 extends over 15 amino acids. Trimming removed 1 base at V and 5 bases at J, with 15 bases between. The germline V gene encodes CDR1 PRHDT and CDR2 FYEKMQ (reference sequence). The CDR3 DNA sequence: TGTGCCAGCAGCTTAGTCGGGGGGCCCCAGGACGAGCAGTACTTC. This encodes CASSLVGGPQDEQYF.

The chain has TRBV5-1 and TRBJ2-2; a weak D match, TRBD1 (6 bases). Trimming took off 0 bases at V and 6 bases at J, with 12 bases between the two ends. CDR1 is SGHRS and CDR2 is YFSETQ in the germline V gene. The CDR3 is 15 amino acids. CDR3 amino acids: CASSLAQGGAGELFF. The CDR3 nucleotides are TGCGCCAGCAGCTTGGCACAGGGTGGGGCCGGGGAGCTGTTTTTT.

This clone was seen once. The chain links TRBV6-5 to TRBJ2-1, with D possibly being TRBD1 (7 bases). Trimming shortened V by 7 bases and J by 6 bases, and 19 bases separated the two germline ends. This CDR3 has 15 residues. CDR1 MNHEY and CDR2 SVGAGI come from the germline V gene. The CDR3 protein is CASKVGGGDRNEQFF. Here the CDR3 DNA reads TGTGCCAGCAAGGTTGGAGGGGGCGATCGCAATGAGCAGTTCTTC.

V and J are TRBV7-8 and TRBJ2-3; D perhaps matches TRBD1 (5 bases). Germline loops: CDR1 SGHVS, CDR2 FQNEAQ. V was cut by 8 bases and J by 1 base, with 19 bases left in between. The CDR3 consists of 16 residues. The CDR3 spells CASEYRRVVGTDTQYF. The CDR3 region has the DNA TGTGCCAGCGAGTACAGGAGAGTCGTTGGCACAGATACGCAGTATTTT. The variable domain in full, completed from reference TRBV7-8 and TRBJ2-3, reads GAGVSQSPRYKVAKRGQDVALRCDPISGHVSLFWYQQALGQGPEFLTYFQNEAQLDKSGLPSDRFFAERPEGSVSTLKIQRTQQEDSAVYLCASEYRRVVGTDTQYFGPGTRLTVL.

J is TRBJ2-1 and V is TRBV7-9; 8 bases are shared with TRBD2. V lost 2 bases to trimming and J lost 6 bases; unmatched junction nucleotides: 9. CDR1 and CDR2 from the germline V gene are SEHNR and FQNEAQ (reference sequence). The length of the CDR3 is 16 residues. The CDR3 here is CASSLKAGVGGNEQFF. As DNA, the CDR3 is TGTGCCAGCAGCTTAAAAGCGGGAGTAGGGGGCAATGAGCAGTTCTTC.

In the case of this clone: The junction departs from the called germline gene at one end, perhaps through a read error. The chain joins TRBV25-1 to TRBJ2-1; D ambiguous. CDR3 size: 15 residues. Per germline, CDR1 MGHDK and CDR2 SYGVNS. CDR3 protein: CASSVSRGSFNEQFF. In nucleotides, the CDR3 is TGTGCCAGCAGTGTCTCCAGAGGTTCCTTCAATGAGCAGTTCTTC. Full variable domain (rest looked up from reference TRBV25-1 and TRBJ2-1): EADIYQTPRYLVIGTGKKITLECSQTMGHDKMYWYQQDPGMELHLIHYSYGVNSTEKGDLSSESTVSRIRTEHFPLTLESARPSHTSQYLCASSVSRGSFNEQFFGPGTRLTVL.

The chain links TRBV6-5 to TRBJ1-1; the D gene is possibly TRBD1 (5 bases). The CDR3 sequence is 14 residues long. V gave up 8 bases and J gave up 1 base, with 14 bases separating them. Germline V gene lookup returns CDR1 MNHEY and CDR2 SVGAGI. CDR3 in DNA: TGTGCCAGCCTACCTTGGGGCGAGAACACTGAAGCTTTCTTT. It is translated as CASLPWGENTEAFF.

In regard to this clone: This specimen includes other DNA sequences encoding the same CDR3. The V and J genes are TRBV7-8 and TRBJ2-7, with no clear D. Trimming removed 5 bases from V and 6 bases from J, with 8 bases in between. The germline gives CDR1 SGHVS, CDR2 FQNEAQ. The CDR3 is made up of 11 amino acids. The CDR3 sequence: CASSPSVEQYF. CDR3 sequence (DNA): TGTGCCAGCAGCCCGAGTGTCGAGCAGTACTTC. The full variable domain, in which reference TRBV7-8 and TRBJ2-7 provide the parts outside the CDR3, is GAGVSQSPRYKVAKRGQDVALRCDPISGHVSLFWYQQALGQGPEFLTYFQNEAQLDKSGLPSDRFFAERPEGSVSTLKIQRTQQEDSAVYLCASSPSVEQYFGPGTRLTVT.

The chain has TRBV18 and TRBJ1-1; possible D gene TRBD1, 6 bases. The CDR3 runs 16 residues. Germline V gives CDR1 KGHSH, CDR2 LQKENI. Trimming took 2 bases from V and 2 from J, leaving 15 bases between them. The chain's CDR3 is CASSPGADSVNTEAFF. As DNA, the CDR3 is TGTGCCAGCTCACCAGGTGCGGACAGCGTAAACACTGAAGCTTTCTTT.